A selection of T cell receptor beta chains follows, all from one sample in a study of blood T cell repertoires in COVID-19. Libraries were prepared by immunoSEQ multiplex PCR; TCRdb keeps only in-frame clonotypes and omits some of them. The table shows approximately 97,000 clones, with 85% to 90% occurring only once. Sequencing used peripheral blood. The source of these receptors is a man aged 50 to 60 with COVID-19, enrolled during active disease. CDR3s include the opening cysteine and the closing phenylalanine or tryptophan. D genes are given only for firm matches. Size values are once, few and many counts, or a class for expanded clones, and some rows have none.

.	.	TRBV19	TRBJ1-5	CASSMWARQNSNQPQHF	TGTGCCAGTAGTATGTGGGCCAGACAAAATAGCAATCAGCCCCAGCATTTT
.	TRBD2	TRBV4-2	TRBJ2-1	CASSQRLAGGDEQFF	TGTGCCAGCAGCCAAAGACTAGCGGGGGGGGATGAGCAGTTCTTC
.	.	TRBV10-1	TRBJ1-4	CASSEIRPGEEKLFF	TGCGCCAGCAGTGAGATAAGGCCAGGGGAGGAAAAACTGTTTTTT
.	TRBD2	TRBV20-1	TRBJ2-3	CSASQLAGGRHLGTQYF	TGCAGTGCTAGTCAACTAGCGGGGGGACGGCACTTGGGTACGCAGTATTTT
.	.	TRBV18	TRBJ1-4	CASSRAGANEKLFF	TGTGCCAGCTCACGGGCAGGGGCTAATGAAAAACTGTTTTTT
few	TRBD2	TRBV4-1	TRBJ2-7	CASSQQLGTKKVYEQYF	TGCGCCAGCAGCCAACAACTAGGGACTAAGAAAGTCTACGAGCAGTACTTC
.	.	TRBV6-2/TRBV6-3	TRBJ1-5	CASSYVQGPNQPQHF	TGTGCCAGCAGTTACGTACAGGGTCCTAATCAGCCCCAGCATTTT
.	.	TRBV28	TRBJ1-1	CASTKGRNTEAFF	TGTGCCAGCACCAAGGGGCGGAACACTGAAGCTTTCTTT
.	.	TRBV3-1/TRBV3-2	TRBJ1-5	CASSQGNPRHNQPQHF	TGTGCCAGCAGCCAAGGAAACCCCAGGCACAATCAGCCCCAGCATTTT
.	.	TRBV6-5	TRBJ1-1	CASNRDRKNTEAFF	TGTGCCAGCAATCGAGACAGAAAGAACACTGAAGCTTTCTTT
once	TRBD2	TRBV4-2	TRBJ2-5	CASSQGSSGGAETQYF	TGTGCCAGCAGCCAAGGCTCTAGCGGGGGGGCGGAGACCCAGTACTTC
.	TRBD1	TRBV5-4	TRBJ1-2	CASSRKLDRAGYGYTF	TGTGCCAGCAGCCGCAAACTGGACAGGGCCGGCTATGGCTACACCTTC
.	.	TRBV6-1	TRBJ1-4	CASSEEDSGVTNEKLFF	TGTGCCAGCAGTGAAGAGGACAGCGGGGTAACTAATGAAAAACTGTTTTTT
.	.	TRBV23-1	TRBJ1-2	CASSLQVRPYYGYTF	TGCGCCAGCAGCCTCCAGGTAAGGCCATACTATGGCTACACCTTC
few	TRBD1	TRBV28	TRBJ1-2	CASRGTGGAFHGYTF	TGTGCCAGCAGAGGGACAGGGGGCGCTTTTCATGGCTACACCTTC
.	TRBD1	TRBV29-1	TRBJ2-2	CSVGTRTGVTGELFF	TGCAGCGTTGGAACCAGGACAGGGGTCACCGGGGAGCTGTTTTTT
.	.	TRBV12-2	TRBJ1-1	CASRLDLTDRVRTGNTEAFF	TGTGCAAGTCGCTTAGACCTTACAGACAGGGTTCGTACCGGGAACACTGAAGCTTTCTTT
once	TRBD1	TRBV28	TRBJ1-1	CASSLEWQGGTFF	TGTGCCAGCAGTCTGGAGTGGCAGGGGGGTACTTTCTTT
.	TRBD1	TRBV3-1/TRBV3-2	TRBJ2-7	CASRGQGTYEQYF	TGTGCCAGCAGAGGACAGGGGACCTACGAGCAGTACTTC
.	TRBD2	TRBV28	TRBJ2-7	CASSVPGLARIEQYF	TGTGCCAGCAGTGTACCGGGACTAGCGAGAATCGAGCAGTACTTC
once	TRBD1	TRBV19	TRBJ2-7	CASSADRGEAYEQYF	TGTGCCAGTAGTGCGGACAGGGGGGAAGCCTACGAGCAGTACTTC
.	.	TRBV29-1	TRBJ1-3	CSVEESETATYSGNTIYF	TGCAGCGTTGAGGAGTCTGAGACAGCCACCTATTCTGGAAACACCATATATTTT
many	.	TRBV2	TRBJ1-6	CASRPGMGSPLHF	TGTGCCAGCAGGCCAGGGATGGGATCACCCCTCCACTTT
.	.	TRBV18	TRBJ2-7	CASSPPNRPAYEQYF	TGTGCCAGCTCACCACCTAACAGGCCTGCCTACGAGCAGTACTTC
.	.	TRBV5-1	TRBJ2-5	CASSFRSAMETQYF	TGCGCCAGCAGCTTTCGCAGCGCAATGGAGACCCAGTACTTC
.	TRBD1	TRBV30	TRBJ1-5	CAYTQGANQPQHF	TGTGCCTATACCCAGGGGGCAAATCAGCCCCAGCATTTT
.	TRBD1	TRBV3-1/TRBV3-2	TRBJ1-2	CASSQDRTGYYTF	TGTGCCAGCAGCCAAGATAGGACAGGGTATTACACCTTC
once	.	TRBV4-1	TRBJ2-3	CASSRGGLDTQYF	TGCGCCAGCAGCCGAGGAGGGTTGGATACGCAGTATTTT
.	TRBD2	TRBV19	TRBJ2-2	CASSIGARASGGPGTGELFF	TGTGCCAGTAGTATAGGGGCAAGGGCTAGCGGGGGGCCGGGCACCGGGGAGCTGTTTTTT
.	.	TRBV27	TRBJ1-1	CASSLSLPSVAFF	TGTGCCAGCAGTTTATCTCTCCCCTCGGTGGCTTTCTTT
.	TRBD1	TRBV3-1/TRBV3-2	TRBJ1-2	CASSQRTGVYLDGYTF	TGTGCCAGCAGCCAAAGGACAGGGGTCTACCTGGATGGCTACACCTTC
.	.	TRBV6-2/TRBV6-3	TRBJ1-2	CASSLFRTGTNYGYTF	TGTGCCAGCAGTTTATTTAGGACTGGGACTAACTATGGCTACACCTTC
.	.	TRBV7-2	TRBJ1-2	CASSFTGSPYGYTF	TGTGCCAGCAGCTTTACCGGGTCTCCCTATGGCTACACCTTC
.	TRBD1	TRBV5-1	TRBJ1-2	CASSVAGTGGEGYTF	TGCGCCAGCAGCGTCGCCGGGACAGGGGGCGAGGGCTACACCTTC
once	.	TRBV2	TRBJ1-2	CASSEGFGVDSYGYTF	TGTGCCAGCAGTGAAGGGTTCGGGGTGGACAGCTATGGCTACACCTTC
.	TRBD2	TRBV5-5	TRBJ2-1	CASSNGPTSVDEQFF	TGTGCCAGCAGCAATGGCCCAACTAGCGTAGATGAGCAGTTCTTC
.	TRBD1	TRBV29-1	TRBJ2-7	CSVDPGQSSEQYF	TGCAGCGTTGACCCGGGACAGTCCTCCGAGCAGTACTTC
.	.	TRBV10-2	TRBJ2-3	CASSESFSSTDTQYF	TGCGCCAGCAGTGAGTCGTTCTCTAGCACAGATACGCAGTATTTT
.	.	TRBV5-8	TRBJ2-7	CASSPGQMLYEQYF	TGTGCCAGCAGCCCCGGACAGATGCTTTACGAGCAGTACTTC
.	.	TRBV7-9	TRBJ2-4	CASSLDTFPAKNIQYF	TGTGCCAGCAGCTTAGATACTTTCCCGGCCAAAAACATTCAGTACTTC
.	TRBD1	TRBV2	TRBJ2-2	CASSPDRGNTGELFF	TGTGCCAGCAGTCCGGACAGGGGAAATACCGGGGAGCTGTTTTTT